Shown below are 4 T cell receptor beta chains from a single sample sequenced in a study of T cell responses to AZD1222 COVID-19 vaccine. The data were produced by immunoSEQ multiplex PCR, yet TCRdb's version contains in-frame clones alone and is incomplete. The sample consists of 110,000 to 150,000 clones, approximately 95% of them appearing once. The starting material was peripheral blood, obtained on day 0 of MenACWY control vaccination. The source of these receptors is an adult in good health.

This clone has only one observation. J is TRBJ1-2 and V is TRBV12-3 or TRBV12-4, with D hard to call. Trimming took off 8 bases at V and 2 bases at J, with 12 bases between the two ends. The CDR3 extends over 13 amino acids. The chain's CDR3 is CASGLAANYGYTF. CDR3 nucleotides: TGTGCCAGCGGGCTGGCAGCGAACTATGGCTACACCTTC.

The chain is built from TRBV27 and TRBJ1-6; TRBD1 aligns across 10 bases. This CDR3 has 16 amino acids. V dropped 3 bases and J dropped 5; count of bases not matched to a gene: 4. Germline V lookup: CDR1 MNHEY, CDR2 SMNVEV (reference sequence). The CDR3 protein is CASSFDRGRDNSPLHF. CDR3 nucleotide sequence: TGTGCCAGCAGTTTCGACAGGGGGCGGGATAATTCACCCCTCCACTTT.

J is TRBJ1-2 and V is TRBV12-3 or TRBV12-4; the match to TRBD1 covers 7 bases. The CDR3 loop spans 13 amino acids. V trimming: 2 bases; J trimming: 3 bases; junction bases outside the gene matches: 0. CDR3 nucleotide sequence: TGTGCCAGCAGTTTACAGGGGGACTATGGCTACACCTTC. Encoded protein: CASSLQGDYGYTF.

The rearrangement uses TRBV10-3 and TRBJ2-1, with a possible D match to TRBD2 (5 bases). V was pared by 3 bases and J by 6 bases, with 12 bases between. The germline V gene has CDR1 ENHRY and CDR2 SYGVKD. The CDR3 contains 14 residues. CDR3: CAISDNGAANEQFF. Written as DNA, the CDR3 is TGTGCCATCAGTGATAATGGAGCGGCCAATGAGCAGTTCTTC.